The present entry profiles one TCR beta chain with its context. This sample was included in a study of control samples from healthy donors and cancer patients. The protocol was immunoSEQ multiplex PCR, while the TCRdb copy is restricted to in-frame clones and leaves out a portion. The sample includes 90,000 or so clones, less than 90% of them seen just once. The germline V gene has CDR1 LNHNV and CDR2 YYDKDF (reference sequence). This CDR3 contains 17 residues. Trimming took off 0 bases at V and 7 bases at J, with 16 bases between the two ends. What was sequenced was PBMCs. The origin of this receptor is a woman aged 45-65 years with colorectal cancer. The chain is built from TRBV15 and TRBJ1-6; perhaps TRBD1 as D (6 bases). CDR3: CATSREGLGQRNSPLHF. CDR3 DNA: TGTGCCACCAGCAGAGAGGGCCTCGGACAGAGGAATTCACCCCTCCACTTT.